The following is a T cell receptor beta chain sequence with its context. Its recognized antigen is unknown. It has no much larger one-base neighbor in the sample; base qualities were not kept. For repertoire sequencing, TCR beta CDR3 regions were amplified from RNA transcripts. A first-round RT-PCR used HTBI primers with the Qiagen OneStep RT-PCR kit, followed by a second-round multiplex PCR, size selection and purification. Sequencing of the libraries was carried out on an Illumina HiSeq2000 in paired-end mode with 100 bp reads. In the authors' own workflow: Reads were processed with SOAPnuke, discarding reads with adapters, uncalled bases, mean Phred below 15, or no exact constant-primer or identifier match. High-quality paired reads were merged with COPE v1.2.5. Each unique nucleotide sequence was defined as a clonotype, and clonotypes were aligned to IMGT TRB V, D and J references with MiTCR v1.1. Analysis was restricted to V-J combinations with a frequency above 0.0001, which covered roughly 99% of repertoires. A TCR clonal expansion and chaos score per V-J combination was defined as the ratio of F50 clonal expansion to chaos observed in the TCRdist matrix. Welch's t-statistics and random forest were used to narrow the features down to around 12 V-J combinations, which were then fed into a naive Bayes classifier. The Morisita-Horn index was used to measure how similar the thyroid and blood repertoires were. TCRdb trimmed public reads at Q25 via fastp, called clones via MiXCR and kept in-frame beta chains. A single entry per CDR3 protein holds the most common genes and DNA from its merged rows. TCRdb, rather than the study authors, made the V and J calls. The sample table holds approximately 700,000 distinct CDR3 sequences, of which around 40% were seen once. Less than 55% of the sample is held by the ten biggest clonotypes.

The entry originates in a study of Graves' ophthalmopathy and Graves' hyperthyroidism (dated by TCRdb to the late 2010s). Regarding the study in general: Peripheral blood was collected before any treatment was given, at the time of initial diagnosis. The study used TCR beta repertoire signatures to distinguish Graves' ophthalmopathy from Graves' hyperthyroidism and to predict progression to ophthalmopathy. In total, 135 blood samples were TCR-sequenced: approximately 40 ophthalmopathy, 75 hyperthyroidism and about 17 hyperthyroidism-to-ophthalmopathy patients. To explore V-J signatures that distinguish ophthalmopathy from hyperthyroidism, a discovery set of about a hundred patients was enrolled, made up of more than 40 with ophthalmopathy and roughly 55 with stable hyperthyroidism. For independent validation, a separate cohort was made up of about 18 hyperthyroidism patients plus 17 patients who later progressed from hyperthyroidism to ophthalmopathy. T-cell repertoires of thyroid tissue and blood were compared in a handful of hyperthyroidism patients. After sampling, hyperthyroidism patients received methimazole starting at 30 mg daily, and ophthalmopathy patients received high-dose intravenous methylprednisolone.

The CDR3 contains 18 residues, cysteine and phenylalanine counted. This entry keeps only the CDR3 DNA: 54 bases, framed from base 1. Trimming removed 5 bases from V and 0 bases from J; the gene matches leave 8 bases unexplained. The CDR1 and CDR2 encoded by the germline V gene (reference sequence) are SEHNR and FQNEAQ. Patients with ophthalmopathy had moderately to severely active disease, with a Clinical Activity Score of 3 or more, a NOSPECS grade of 4 or more, and a disease duration of less than 3 months. Patients with other autoimmune diseases, uncontrolled infections, pregnancy or lactation were excluded from the study. Diagnosis relied on clinical symptoms, serum thyroxine, TRAb, thyroid ultrasound and orbital computed tomography. Using Ficoll-Paque density gradient centrifugation, PBMCs were isolated from less than 13 ml of fresh peripheral blood. Total RNA was extracted using Trizol reagent, and RNA quality was checked on an Agilent 2100 Bioanalyzer.

Results the study describes overall, beyond this receptor: The 13-signature model separated ophthalmopathy from stable hyperthyroidism with around 90% sensitivity and 81.08% specificity in cross-validation, and 80%/75% in the test set. Among expanded thyroid clonotypes with frequency above 0.001, most also showed up in blood, which suggests that blood repertoires may reflect the thyroid immune response. Sample size was not predetermined statistically, and investigators were not blinded to group allocation. In validation, the model predicted ophthalmopathy progression with 55% to 71% sensitivity and 72.22% specificity; some 13 predicted patients were CT-confirmed with GO in a median of approximately 6.5 months.

Recombination linked TRBV7-9 to TRBJ2-6, with 9 bases aligning to TRBD1. Sequences were obtained from peripheral blood. This clonotype originated in an adult man with Graves' ophthalmopathy. At the DNA level, the sequence is TGTGCCAGCAGCCAGGGGGACAGGGACGACTCTGGGGCCAACGTCCTGACTTTC. The translation is CASSQGDRDDSGANVLTF.